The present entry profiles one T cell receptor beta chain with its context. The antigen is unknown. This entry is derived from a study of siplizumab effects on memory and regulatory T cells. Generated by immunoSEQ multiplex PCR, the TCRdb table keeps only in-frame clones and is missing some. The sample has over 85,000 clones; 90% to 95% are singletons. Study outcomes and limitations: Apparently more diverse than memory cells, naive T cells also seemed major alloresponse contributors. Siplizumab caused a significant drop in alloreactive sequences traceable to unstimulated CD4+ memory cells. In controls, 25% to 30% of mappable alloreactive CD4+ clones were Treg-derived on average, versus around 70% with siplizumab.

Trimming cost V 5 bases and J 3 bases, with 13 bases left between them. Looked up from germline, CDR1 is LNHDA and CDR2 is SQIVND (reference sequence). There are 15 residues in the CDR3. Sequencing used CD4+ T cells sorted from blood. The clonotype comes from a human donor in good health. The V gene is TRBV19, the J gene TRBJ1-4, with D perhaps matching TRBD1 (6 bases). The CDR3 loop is CASSPVRGPNEKLFF. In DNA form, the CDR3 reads TGTGCCAGTAGTCCTGTCAGGGGACCTAATGAAAAACTGTTTTTT.